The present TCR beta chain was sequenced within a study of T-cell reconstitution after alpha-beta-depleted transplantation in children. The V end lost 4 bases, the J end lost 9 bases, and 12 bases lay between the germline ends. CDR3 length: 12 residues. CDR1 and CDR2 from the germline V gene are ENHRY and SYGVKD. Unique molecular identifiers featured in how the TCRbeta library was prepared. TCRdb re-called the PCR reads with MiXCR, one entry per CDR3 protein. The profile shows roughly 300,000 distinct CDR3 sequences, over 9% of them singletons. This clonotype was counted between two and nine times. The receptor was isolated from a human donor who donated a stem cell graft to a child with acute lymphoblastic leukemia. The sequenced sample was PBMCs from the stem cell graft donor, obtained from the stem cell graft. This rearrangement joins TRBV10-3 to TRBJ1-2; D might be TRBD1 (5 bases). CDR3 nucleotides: TGTGCCATCAGTGGGGACCGAGCAAGCTACACCTTC. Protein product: CAISGDRASYTF.